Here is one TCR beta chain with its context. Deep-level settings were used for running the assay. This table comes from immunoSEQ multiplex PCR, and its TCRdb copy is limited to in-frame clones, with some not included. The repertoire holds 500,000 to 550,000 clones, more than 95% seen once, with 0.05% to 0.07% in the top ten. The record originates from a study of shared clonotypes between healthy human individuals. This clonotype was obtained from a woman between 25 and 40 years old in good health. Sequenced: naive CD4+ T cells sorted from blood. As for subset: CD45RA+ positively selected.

The CDR3 nucleotides read TGCGCCAGCAGTGAGTCAGAGGGACTAGCGGGATCGGATACGCAGTATTTT. As protein: CASSESEGLAGSDTQYF. The rearrangement links TRBV10-2 to TRBJ2-3; the match to TRBD2 covers 13 bases. V lost 0 bases to trimming and J lost 6 bases; unmatched junction nucleotides: 6. CDR3 length: 17 amino acids. The germline CDR1 and CDR2 sequences are WSHSY and SAAADI.